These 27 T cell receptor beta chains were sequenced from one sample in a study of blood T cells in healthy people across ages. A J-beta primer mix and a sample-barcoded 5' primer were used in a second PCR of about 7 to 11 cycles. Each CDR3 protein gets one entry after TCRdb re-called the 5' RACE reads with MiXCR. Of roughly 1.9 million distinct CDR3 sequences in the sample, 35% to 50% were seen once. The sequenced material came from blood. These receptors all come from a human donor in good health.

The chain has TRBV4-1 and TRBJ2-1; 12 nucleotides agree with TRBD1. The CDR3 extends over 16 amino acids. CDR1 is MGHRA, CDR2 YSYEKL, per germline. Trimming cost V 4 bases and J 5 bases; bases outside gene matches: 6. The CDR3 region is CASSPEGQGAHNEQFF. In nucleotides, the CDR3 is TGCGCCAGCAGCCCGGAGGGACAGGGGGCCCACAATGAGCAGTTCTTC.

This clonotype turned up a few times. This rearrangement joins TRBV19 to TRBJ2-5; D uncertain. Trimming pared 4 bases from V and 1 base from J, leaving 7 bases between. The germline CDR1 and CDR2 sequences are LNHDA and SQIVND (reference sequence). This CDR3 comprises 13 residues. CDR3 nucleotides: TGTGCCAGTAGTACGGGCGGCCAAGAGACCCAGTACTTC. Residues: CASSTGGQETQYF.

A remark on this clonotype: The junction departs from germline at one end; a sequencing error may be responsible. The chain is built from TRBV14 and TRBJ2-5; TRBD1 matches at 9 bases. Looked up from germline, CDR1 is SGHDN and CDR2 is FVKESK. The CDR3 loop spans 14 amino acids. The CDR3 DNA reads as TGCGCCAGAGAACAGGGGGCGCGATCCAATGGGCAGTACTTC. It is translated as CAREQGARSNGQYF.

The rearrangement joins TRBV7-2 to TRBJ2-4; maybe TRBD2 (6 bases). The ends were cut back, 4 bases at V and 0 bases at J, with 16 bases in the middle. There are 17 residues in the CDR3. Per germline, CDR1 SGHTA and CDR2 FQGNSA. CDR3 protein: CASSSIVAGRAKNIQYF. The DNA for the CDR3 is TGTGCCAGCAGCTCCATCGTGGCGGGGAGAGCCAAAAACATTCAGTACTTC.

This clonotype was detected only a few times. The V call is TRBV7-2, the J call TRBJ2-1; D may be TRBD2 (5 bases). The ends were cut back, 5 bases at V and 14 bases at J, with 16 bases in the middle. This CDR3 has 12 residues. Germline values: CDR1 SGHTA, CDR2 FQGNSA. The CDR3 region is CASSPIGREEFF. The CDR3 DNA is TGTGCCAGCAGCCCTATTGGACGGGAAGAGTTCTTC.

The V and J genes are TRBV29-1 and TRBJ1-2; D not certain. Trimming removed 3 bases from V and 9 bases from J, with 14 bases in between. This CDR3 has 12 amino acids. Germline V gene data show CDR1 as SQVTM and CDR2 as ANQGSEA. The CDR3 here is CSVDLSAARYTF. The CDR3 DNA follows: TGCAGCGTTGACCTGTCGGCAGCTCGCTACACCTTC.

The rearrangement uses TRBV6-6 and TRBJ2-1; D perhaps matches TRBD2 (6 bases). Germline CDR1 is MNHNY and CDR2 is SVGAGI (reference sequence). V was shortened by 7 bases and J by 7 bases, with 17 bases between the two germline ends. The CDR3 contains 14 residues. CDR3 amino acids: CASNPSGGLNEQFF. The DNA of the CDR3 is TGTGCCAGCAACCCAAGCGGAGGGCTAAATGAGCAGTTCTTC.

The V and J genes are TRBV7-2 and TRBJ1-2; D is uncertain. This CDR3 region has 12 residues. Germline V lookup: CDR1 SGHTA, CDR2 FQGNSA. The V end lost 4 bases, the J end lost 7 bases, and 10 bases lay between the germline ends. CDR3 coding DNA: TGTGCCAGCAGCTCGACCTATCTTGGCTACACCTTC. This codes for CASSSTYLGYTF.

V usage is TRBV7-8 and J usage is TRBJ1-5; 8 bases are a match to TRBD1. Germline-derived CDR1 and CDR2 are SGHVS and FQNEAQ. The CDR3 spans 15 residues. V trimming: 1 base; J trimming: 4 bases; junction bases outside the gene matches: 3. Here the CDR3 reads CASSLGRGPNQPQHF. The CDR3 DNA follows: TGTGCCAGCAGCTTAGGCAGGGGGCCGAATCAGCCCCAGCATTTT.

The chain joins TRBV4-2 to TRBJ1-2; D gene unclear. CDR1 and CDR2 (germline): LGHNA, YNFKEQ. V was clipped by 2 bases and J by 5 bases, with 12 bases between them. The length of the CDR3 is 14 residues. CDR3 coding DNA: TGTGCCAGCAGCCAATCGAGGACGGTTTATGGCTACACCTTC. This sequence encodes CASSQSRTVYGYTF.

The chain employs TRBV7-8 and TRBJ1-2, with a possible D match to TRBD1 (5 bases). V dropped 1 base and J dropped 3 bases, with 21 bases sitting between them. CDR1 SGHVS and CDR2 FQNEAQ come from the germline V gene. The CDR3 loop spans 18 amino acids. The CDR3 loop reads CASSLDGGTNRNHYGYTF. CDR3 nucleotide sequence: TGTGCCAGCAGCTTAGACGGTGGGACCAACCGAAACCACTATGGCTACACCTTC.

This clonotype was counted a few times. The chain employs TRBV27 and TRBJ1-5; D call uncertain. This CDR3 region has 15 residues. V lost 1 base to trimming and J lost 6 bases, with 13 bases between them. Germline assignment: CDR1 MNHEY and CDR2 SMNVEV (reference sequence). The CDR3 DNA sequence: TGTGCCAGCAGTTTATTTCAGGAAGAGGGTCAGCCCCAGCATTTT. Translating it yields CASSLFQEEGQPQHF.

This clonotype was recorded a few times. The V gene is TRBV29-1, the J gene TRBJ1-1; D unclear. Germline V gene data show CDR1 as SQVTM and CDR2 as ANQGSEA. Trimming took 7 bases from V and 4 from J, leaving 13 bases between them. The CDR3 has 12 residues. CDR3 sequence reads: CSAGRVGTEAFF. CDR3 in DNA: TGCAGCGCAGGTCGGGTAGGCACTGAAGCTTTCTTT.

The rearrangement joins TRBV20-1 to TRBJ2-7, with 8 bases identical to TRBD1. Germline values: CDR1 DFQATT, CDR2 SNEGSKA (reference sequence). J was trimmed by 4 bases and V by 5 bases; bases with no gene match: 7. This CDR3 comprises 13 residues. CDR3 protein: CSARRQGLYEQYF. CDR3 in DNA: TGCAGTGCTCGTAGACAGGGGCTGTACGAGCAGTACTTC.

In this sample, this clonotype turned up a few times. DNA for the CDR3: TGCGCCAGCAGCTCACTACAGGTTGGAGAGACCCAGTACTTC. Translating it yields CASSSLQVGETQYF. The V call is TRBV5-1, the J call TRBJ2-5; a possible D gene is TRBD1 (5 bases). The CDR3 consists of 14 residues. V was trimmed by 3 bases and J by 4 bases, leaving 13 bases between them. Germline V gives CDR1 SGHRS, CDR2 YFSETQ.

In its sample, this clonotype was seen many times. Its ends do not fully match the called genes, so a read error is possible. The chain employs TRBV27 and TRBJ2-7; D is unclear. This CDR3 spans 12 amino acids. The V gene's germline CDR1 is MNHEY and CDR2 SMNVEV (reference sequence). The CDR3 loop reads CASSLSGREQYF. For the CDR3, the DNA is TGTGCCAGCAGTCTATCGGGCCGCGAGCAGTACTTC.

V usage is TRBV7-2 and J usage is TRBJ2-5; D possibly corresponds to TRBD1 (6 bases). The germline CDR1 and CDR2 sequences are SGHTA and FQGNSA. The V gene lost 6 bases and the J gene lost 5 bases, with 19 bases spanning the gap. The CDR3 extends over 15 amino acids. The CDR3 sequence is CASRTVGQNWETQYF. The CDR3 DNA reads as TGTGCCAGCAGGACTGTCGGACAGAATTGGGAGACCCAGTACTTC.

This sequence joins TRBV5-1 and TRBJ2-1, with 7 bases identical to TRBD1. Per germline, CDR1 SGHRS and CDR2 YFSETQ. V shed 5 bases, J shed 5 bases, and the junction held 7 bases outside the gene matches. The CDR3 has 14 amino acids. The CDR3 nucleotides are TGCGCCAGCAGAAGACAGGGTCGGAACAATGAGCAGTTCTTC. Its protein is CASRRQGRNNEQFF.

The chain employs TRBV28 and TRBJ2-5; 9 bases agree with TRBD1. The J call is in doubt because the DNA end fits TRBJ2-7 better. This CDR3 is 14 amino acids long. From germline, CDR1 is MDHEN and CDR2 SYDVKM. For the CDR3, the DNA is TGTGCCAGCAATCGTTACAGGGGGCTTAGCGAGCAGTACTTC. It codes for CASNRYRGLSEQYF.

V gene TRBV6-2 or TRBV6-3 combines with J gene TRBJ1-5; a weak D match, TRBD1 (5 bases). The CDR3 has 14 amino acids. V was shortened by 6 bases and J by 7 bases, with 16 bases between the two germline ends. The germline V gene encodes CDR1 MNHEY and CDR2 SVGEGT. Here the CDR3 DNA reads TGTGCCAGCAGGGGCGGTGGGGGACGGCAGCCCCAGCATTTT. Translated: CASRGGGGRQPQHF.

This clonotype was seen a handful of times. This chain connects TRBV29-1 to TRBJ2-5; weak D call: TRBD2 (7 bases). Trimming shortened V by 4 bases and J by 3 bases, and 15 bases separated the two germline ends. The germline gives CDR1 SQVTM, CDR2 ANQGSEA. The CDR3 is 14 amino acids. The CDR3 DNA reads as TGCAGCGTTGCGTGGGGGGGGCCTAAAGAGACCCAGTACTTC. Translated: CSVAWGGPKETQYF.

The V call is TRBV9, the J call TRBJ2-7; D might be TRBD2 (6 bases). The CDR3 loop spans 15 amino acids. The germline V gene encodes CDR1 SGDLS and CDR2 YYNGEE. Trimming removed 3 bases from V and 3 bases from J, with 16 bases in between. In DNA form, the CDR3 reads TGTGCCAGCAGCGGACACTCCTTAGCGGACTACGAGCAGTACTTC. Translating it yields CASSGHSLADYEQYF.

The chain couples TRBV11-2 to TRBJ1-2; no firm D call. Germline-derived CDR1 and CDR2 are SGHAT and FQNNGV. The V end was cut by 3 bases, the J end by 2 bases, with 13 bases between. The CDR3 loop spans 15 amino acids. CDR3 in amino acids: CASSFLPSMNYGYTF. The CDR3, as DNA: TGTGCCAGCAGCTTTTTACCCAGCATGAACTATGGCTACACCTTC.

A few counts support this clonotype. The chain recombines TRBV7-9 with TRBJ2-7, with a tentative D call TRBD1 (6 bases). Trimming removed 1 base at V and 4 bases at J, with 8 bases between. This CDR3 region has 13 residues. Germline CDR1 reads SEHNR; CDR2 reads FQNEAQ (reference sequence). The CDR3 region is CASSLVGHYEQYF. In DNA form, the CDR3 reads TGTGCCAGCAGCTTAGTGGGACATTACGAGCAGTACTTC. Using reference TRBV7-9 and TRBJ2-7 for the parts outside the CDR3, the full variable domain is DTGVSQNPRHKITKRGQNVTFRCDPISEHNRLYWYRQTLGQGPEFLTYFQNEAQLEKSRLLSDRFSAERPKGSFSTLEIQRTEQGDSAMYLCASSLVGHYEQYFGPGTRLTVT.

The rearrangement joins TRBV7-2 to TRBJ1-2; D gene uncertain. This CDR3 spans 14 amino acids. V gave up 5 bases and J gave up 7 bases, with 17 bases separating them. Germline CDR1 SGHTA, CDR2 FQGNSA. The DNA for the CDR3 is TGTGCCAGCAGCCCTGGGCTCCAATTCTCTGGCTACACCTTC. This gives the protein CASSPGLQFSGYTF.

The CDR3 sequence is CASSSGTGTEQYF. In DNA, the CDR3 is TGTGCCAGCAGCTCTGGTACAGGCACCGAGCAGTACTTC. The chain has TRBV11-2 and TRBJ2-7; weak D call: TRBD1 (5 bases). CDR1 is SGHAT and CDR2 is FQNNGV in the germline V gene. Trimming cost V 4 bases and J 6 bases, with 13 bases left between them. This CDR3 has 13 residues.

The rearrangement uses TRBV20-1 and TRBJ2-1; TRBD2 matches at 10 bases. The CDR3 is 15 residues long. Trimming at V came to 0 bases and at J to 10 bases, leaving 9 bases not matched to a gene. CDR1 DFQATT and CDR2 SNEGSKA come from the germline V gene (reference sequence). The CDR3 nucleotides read TGCAGTGCTAGAGATCTCAGGCTAGCGGGGGACGAGCAGTTCTTC. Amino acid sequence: CSARDLRLAGDEQFF.